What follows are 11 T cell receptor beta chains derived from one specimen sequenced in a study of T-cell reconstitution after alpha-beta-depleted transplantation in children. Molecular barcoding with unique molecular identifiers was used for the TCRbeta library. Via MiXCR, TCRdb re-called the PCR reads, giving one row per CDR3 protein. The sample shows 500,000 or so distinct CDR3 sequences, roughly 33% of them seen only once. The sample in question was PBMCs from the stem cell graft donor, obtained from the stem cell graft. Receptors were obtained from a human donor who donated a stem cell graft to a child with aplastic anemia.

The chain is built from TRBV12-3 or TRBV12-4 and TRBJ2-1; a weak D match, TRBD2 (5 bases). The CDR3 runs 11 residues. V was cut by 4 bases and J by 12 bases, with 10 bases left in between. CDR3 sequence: CASSSLGGQFF. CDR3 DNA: TGTGCCAGCAGTTCACTAGGAGGGCAGTTCTTC.

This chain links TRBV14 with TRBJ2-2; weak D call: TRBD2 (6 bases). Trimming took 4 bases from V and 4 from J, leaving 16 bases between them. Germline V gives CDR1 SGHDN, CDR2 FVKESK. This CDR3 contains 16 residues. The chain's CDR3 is CASSPLGGRSTGELFF. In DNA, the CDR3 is TGTGCCAGCAGCCCGCTTGGGGGGAGGTCCACCGGGGAGCTGTTTTTT. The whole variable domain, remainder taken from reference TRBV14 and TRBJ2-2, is EAGVTQFPSHSVIEKGQTVTLRCDPISGHDNLYWYRRVMGKEIKFLLHFVKESKQDESGMPNNRFLAERTGGTYSTLKVQPAELEDSGVYFCASSPLGGRSTGELFFGEGSRLTVL.

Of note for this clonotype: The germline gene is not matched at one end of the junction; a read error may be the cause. CDR3 DNA: TGTGCCAGCAGTTCTCACAGGGCCTCCAACAATGAGCAGTTCTTC. Its translation is CASSSHRASNNEQFF. V is TRBV12-3 or TRBV12-4 and J is TRBJ2-1; D is possibly TRBD1 (6 bases). CDR3 length: 15 residues.

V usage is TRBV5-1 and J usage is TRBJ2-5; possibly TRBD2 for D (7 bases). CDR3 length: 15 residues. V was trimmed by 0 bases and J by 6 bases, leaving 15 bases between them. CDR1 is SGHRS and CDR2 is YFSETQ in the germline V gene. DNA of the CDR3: TGCGCCAGCAGCTTGGTGGCGGGGGCGCTTAAGACCCAGTACTTC. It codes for CASSLVAGALKTQYF.

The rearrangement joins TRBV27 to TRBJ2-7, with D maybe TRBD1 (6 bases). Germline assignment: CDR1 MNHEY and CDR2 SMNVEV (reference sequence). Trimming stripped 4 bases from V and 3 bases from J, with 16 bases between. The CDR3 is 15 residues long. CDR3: CASSSRGSQLYEQYV. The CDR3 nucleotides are TGTGCCAGCAGTTCCAGGGGATCGCAGCTCTACGAGCAGTACGTC.

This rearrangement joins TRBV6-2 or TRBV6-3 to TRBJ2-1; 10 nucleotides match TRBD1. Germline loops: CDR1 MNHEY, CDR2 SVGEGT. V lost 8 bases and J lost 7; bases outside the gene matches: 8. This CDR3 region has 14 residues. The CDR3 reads CASFRQGAKNEQFF. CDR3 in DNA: TGTGCCAGCTTCAGACAGGGGGCTAAGAATGAGCAGTTCTTC.

DNA of the CDR3: TGTGCCAGCTCACCAGGCGGGAGGAGGGACAATGAGCAGTTCTTC. It specifies CASSPGGRRDNEQFF. The chain combines TRBV18 with TRBJ2-1; 8 bases are a match to TRBD2. Germline V gene data show CDR1 as KGHSH and CDR2 as LQKENI. V shed 2 bases, J shed 5 bases, and the junction held 5 bases outside the gene matches. The length of the CDR3 is 15 residues.

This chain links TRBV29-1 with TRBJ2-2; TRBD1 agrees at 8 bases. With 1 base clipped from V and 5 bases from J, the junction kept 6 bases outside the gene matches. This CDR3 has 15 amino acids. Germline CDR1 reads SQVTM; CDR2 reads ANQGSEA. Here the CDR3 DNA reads TGCAGCGTTGAAGGCGGGACAGGAGGAACCGGGGAGCTGTTTTTT. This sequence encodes CSVEGGTGGTGELFF.

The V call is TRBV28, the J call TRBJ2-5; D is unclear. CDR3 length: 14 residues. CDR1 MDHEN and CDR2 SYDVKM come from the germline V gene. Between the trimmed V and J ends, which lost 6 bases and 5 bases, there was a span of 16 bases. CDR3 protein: CASSVGSGGETQYF. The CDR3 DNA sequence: TGTGCCAGCAGCGTCGGGTCTGGTGGGGAGACCCAGTACTTC.

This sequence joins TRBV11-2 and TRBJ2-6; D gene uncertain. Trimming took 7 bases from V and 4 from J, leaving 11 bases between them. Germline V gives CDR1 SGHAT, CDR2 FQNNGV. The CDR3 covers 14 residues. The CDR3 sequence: CASTVFSGANVLTF. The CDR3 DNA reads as TGTGCCAGCACCGTTTTTTCGGGGGCCAACGTCCTGACTTTC.

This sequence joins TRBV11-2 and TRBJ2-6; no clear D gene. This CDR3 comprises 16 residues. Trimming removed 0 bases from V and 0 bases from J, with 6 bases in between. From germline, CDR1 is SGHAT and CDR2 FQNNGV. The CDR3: CASSLDLSSGANVLTF. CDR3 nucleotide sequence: TGTGCCAGCAGCTTAGACTTGTCCTCTGGGGCCAACGTCCTGACTTTC. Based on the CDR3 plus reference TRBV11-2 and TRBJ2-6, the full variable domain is EAGVAQSPRYKIIEKRQSVAFWCNPISGHATLYWYQQILGQGPKLLIQFQNNGVVDDSQLPKDRFSAERLKGVDSTLKIQPAKLEDSAVYLCASSLDLSSGANVLTFGAGSRLTVL.